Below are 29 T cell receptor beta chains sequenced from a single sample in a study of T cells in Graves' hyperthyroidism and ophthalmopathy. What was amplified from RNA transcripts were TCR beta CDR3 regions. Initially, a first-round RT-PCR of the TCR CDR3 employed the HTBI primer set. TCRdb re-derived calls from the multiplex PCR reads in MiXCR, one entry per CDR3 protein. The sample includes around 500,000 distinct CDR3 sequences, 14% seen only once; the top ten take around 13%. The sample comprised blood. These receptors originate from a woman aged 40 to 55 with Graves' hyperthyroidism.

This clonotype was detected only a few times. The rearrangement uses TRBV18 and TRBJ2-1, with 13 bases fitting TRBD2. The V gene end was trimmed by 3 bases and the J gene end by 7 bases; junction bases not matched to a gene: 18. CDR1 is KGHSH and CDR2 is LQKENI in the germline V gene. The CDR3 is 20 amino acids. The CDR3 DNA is TGTGCCAGCTCACCCCGCGGGAGGACTAGCGGGAGTCTCAGTGGGAATGAGCAGTTCTTC. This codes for CASSPRGRTSGSLSGNEQFF.

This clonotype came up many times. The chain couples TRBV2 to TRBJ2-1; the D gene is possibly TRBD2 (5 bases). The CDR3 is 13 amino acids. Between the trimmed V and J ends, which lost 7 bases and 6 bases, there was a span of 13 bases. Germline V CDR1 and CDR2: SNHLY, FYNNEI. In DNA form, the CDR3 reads TGTGCCAGCACGGGATTCCTCGTCAATGAGCAGTTCTTC. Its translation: CASTGFLVNEQFF.

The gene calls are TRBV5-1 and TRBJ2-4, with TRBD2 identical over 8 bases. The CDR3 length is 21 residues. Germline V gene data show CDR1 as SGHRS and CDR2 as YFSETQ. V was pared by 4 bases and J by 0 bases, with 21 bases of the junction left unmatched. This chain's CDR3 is CASSRGLVFRPEHLAKNIQYF. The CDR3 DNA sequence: TGCGCCAGCAGCCGGGGACTAGTTTTTCGACCTGAGCATCTAGCCAAAAACATTCAGTACTTC.

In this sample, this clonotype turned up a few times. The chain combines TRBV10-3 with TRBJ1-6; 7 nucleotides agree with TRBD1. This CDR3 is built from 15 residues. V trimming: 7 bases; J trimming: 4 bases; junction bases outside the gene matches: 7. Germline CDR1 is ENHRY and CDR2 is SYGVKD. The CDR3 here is CAIKGQPDYNSPLHF. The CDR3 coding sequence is TGTGCCATCAAGGGACAGCCCGATTATAATTCACCCCTCCACTTT.

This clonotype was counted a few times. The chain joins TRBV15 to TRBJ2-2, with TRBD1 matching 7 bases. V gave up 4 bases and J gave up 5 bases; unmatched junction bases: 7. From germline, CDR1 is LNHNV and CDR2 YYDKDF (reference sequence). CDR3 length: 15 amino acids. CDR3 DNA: TGTGCCACCAGCAAAACAGGGGTTCGAACCGGGGAGCTGTTTTTT. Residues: CATSKTGVRTGELFF.

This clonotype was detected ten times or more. CDR3 amino acids: CAWGTVYDTEAFF. The CDR3 DNA sequence: TGTGCCTGGGGTACCGTTTATGACACTGAAGCTTTCTTT. This sequence joins TRBV30 and TRBJ1-1; no firm D call. The CDR3 consists of 13 residues. CDR1 and CDR2 (germline): GTSNPN, SVGIG (reference sequence). V was cut by 5 bases and J by 3 bases, with 13 bases left in between.

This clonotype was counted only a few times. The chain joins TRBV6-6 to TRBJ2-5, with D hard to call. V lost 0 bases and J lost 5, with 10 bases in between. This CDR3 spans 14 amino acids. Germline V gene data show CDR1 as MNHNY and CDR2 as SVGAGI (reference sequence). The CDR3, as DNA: TGTGCCAGCAGTTACTCGCCCGAAGGGGAGACCCAGTACTTC. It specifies CASSYSPEGETQYF.

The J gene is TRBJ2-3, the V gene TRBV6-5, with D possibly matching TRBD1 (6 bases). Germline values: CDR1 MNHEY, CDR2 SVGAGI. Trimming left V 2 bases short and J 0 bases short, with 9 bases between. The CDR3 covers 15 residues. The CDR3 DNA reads TGTGCCAGCAGTTACGGGGGCGATAGCACAGATACGCAGTATTTT. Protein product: CASSYGGDSTDTQYF.

The CDR3: CSAREDPDAKNIQYF. The CDR3 DNA is TGCAGTGCTAGAGAAGACCCGGATGCCAAAAACATTCAGTACTTC. The V and J genes are TRBV20-1 and TRBJ2-4; D gene ambiguous. CDR3 length: 15 residues. V shed 0 bases and J shed 1 base, with 10 bases lying between them. The V gene's germline CDR1 is DFQATT and CDR2 SNEGSKA (reference sequence).

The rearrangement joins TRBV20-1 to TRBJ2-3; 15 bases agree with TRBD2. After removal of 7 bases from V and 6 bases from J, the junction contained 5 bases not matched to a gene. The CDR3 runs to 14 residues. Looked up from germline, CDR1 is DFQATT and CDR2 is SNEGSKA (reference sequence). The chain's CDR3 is CSVRTSGRGDTQYF. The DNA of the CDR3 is TGCAGTGTCAGGACTAGCGGGAGGGGTGATACGCAGTATTTT.

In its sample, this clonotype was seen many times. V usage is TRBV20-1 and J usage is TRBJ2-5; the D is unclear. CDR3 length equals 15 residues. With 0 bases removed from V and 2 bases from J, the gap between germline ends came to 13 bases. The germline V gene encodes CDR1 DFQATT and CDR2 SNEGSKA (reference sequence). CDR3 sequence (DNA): TGCAGTGCTAGAGATCAGGCTAGGCGACAAGAGACCCAGTACTTC. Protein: CSARDQARRQETQYF.

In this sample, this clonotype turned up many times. CDR3 residues: CASNPISINEQFF. CDR3 nucleotides: TGTGCCAGCAACCCAATATCGATCAATGAGCAGTTCTTC. The chain employs TRBV5-6 and TRBJ2-1, with D unresolved. Germline CDR1 is SGHDT and CDR2 is YYEEEE. The CDR3 is 13 residues long. Trimming shortened V by 6 bases and J by 6 bases, and 13 bases separated the two germline ends.

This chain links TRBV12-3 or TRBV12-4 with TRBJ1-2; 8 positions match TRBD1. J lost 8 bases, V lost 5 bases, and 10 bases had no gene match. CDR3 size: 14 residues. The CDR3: CASSRDRGWGGYTF. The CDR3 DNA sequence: TGTGCCAGCAGTCGCGACAGGGGTTGGGGGGGCTACACCTTC.

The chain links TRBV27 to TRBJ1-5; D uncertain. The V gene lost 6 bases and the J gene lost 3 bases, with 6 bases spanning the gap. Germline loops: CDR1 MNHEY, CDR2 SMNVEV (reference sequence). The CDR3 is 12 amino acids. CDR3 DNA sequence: TGTGCCAGCAGGAGCTACAATCAGCCCCAGCATTTT. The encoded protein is CASRSYNQPQHF.

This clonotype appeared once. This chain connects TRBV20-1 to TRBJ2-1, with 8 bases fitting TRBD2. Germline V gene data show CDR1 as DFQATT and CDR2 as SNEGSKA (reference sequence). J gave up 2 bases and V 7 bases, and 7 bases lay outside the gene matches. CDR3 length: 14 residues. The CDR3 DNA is TGCAGTGGGAAGGCAGCGGGGGCCTACAATGAGCAGTTCTTC. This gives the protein CSGKAAGAYNEQFF.

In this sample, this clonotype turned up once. The DNA for the CDR3 is TGTGCCAGCAGGGCAAACCCATTCAGGGGGGGGAACACTGAAGCTTTCTTT. Amino acids: CASRANPFRGGNTEAFF. The chain links TRBV7-9 to TRBJ1-1; 7 positions match TRBD1. Germline trimming cut 6 bases from V and 1 base from J; bases unmatched to any gene: 14. The germline V gene has CDR1 SEHNR and CDR2 FQNEAQ (reference sequence). CDR3 length: 17 amino acids.

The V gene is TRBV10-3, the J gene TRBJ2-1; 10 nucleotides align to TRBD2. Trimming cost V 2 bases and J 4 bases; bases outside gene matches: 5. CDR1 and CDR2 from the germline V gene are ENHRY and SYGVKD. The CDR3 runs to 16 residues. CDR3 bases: TGTGCCATCAGTGAGGGAGATAGCGGGAGGTACAATGAGCAGTTCTTC. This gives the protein CAISEGDSGRYNEQFF.

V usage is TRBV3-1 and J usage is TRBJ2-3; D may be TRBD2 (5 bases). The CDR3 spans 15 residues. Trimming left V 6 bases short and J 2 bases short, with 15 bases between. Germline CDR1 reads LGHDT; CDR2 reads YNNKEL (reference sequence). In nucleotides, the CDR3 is TGTGCCAGCAGTGATCCCCGGGAAAACACAGATACGCAGTATTTT. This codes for CASSDPRENTDTQYF.

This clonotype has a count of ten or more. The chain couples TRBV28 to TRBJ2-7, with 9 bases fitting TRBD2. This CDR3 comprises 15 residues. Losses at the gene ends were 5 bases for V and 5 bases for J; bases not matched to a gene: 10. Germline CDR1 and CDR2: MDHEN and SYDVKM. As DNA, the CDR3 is TGTGCCAGCAGTCCTCAAGGGGTAGCGGGAGACGAGCAGTACTTC. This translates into CASSPQGVAGDEQYF.

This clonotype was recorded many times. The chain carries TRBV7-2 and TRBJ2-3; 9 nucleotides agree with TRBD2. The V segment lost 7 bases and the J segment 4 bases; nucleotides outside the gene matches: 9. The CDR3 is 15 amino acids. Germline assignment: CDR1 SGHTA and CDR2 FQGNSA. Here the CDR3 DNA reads TGTGCCAGCACCGATAGCGGGAGATCCGCAGATACGCAGTATTTT. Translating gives CASTDSGRSADTQYF.

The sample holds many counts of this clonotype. CDR3 amino acids: CASSLWTGLVVSDTQYF. The DNA of the CDR3 is TGTGCCAGCAGCTTATGGACGGGCCTAGTGGTCTCAGATACGCAGTATTTT. This chain connects TRBV11-3 to TRBJ2-3; D gene unclear. V was trimmed by 2 bases and J by 4 bases, leaving 19 bases between them. This CDR3 has 17 residues. The germline V gene encodes CDR1 SGHNT and CDR2 YENEEA.

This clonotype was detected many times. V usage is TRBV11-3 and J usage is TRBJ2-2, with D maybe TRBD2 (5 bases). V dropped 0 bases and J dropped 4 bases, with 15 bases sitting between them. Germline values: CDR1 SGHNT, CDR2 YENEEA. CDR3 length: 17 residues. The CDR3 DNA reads TGTGCCAGCAGCTTAGATCGGGGTAGAGTAGGCACCGGGGAGCTGTTTTTT. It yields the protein CASSLDRGRVGTGELFF.

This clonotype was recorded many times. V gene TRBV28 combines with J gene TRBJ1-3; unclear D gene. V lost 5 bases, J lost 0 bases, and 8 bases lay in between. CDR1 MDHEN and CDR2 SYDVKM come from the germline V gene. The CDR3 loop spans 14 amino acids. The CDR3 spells CASSHIRSGNTIYF. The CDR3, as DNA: TGTGCCAGCAGTCACATCCGCTCTGGAAACACCATATATTTT.

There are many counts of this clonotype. This CDR3 is CSASRSAGAQETQYF. DNA for the CDR3: TGCAGTGCTAGTAGGTCGGCGGGAGCCCAAGAGACCCAGTACTTC. The chain recombines TRBV20-1 with TRBJ2-5; TRBD2 agrees at 7 bases. Germline trimming cut 3 bases from V and 1 base from J; bases unmatched to any gene: 8. The length of the CDR3 is 15 residues. Germline loops: CDR1 DFQATT, CDR2 SNEGSKA (reference sequence).

The CDR3: CASSQDRGVIDTQYF. DNA for the CDR3: TGTGCCAGCAGCCAAGATAGAGGGGTTATAGATACGCAGTATTTT. This chain uses TRBV4-2 with TRBJ2-3; D is possibly TRBD1 or TRBD2 (5 bases each). The germline V gene has CDR1 LGHNA and CDR2 YNFKEQ. The CDR3 contains 15 residues. V lost 0 bases, J lost 5 bases, and 12 bases lay in between.

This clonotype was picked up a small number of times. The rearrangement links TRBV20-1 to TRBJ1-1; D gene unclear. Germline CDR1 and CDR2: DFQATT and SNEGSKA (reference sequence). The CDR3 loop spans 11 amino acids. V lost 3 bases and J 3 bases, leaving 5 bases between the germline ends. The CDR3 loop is CSASRYTEAFF. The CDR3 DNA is TGCAGTGCTAGCCGTTACACTGAAGCTTTCTTT.

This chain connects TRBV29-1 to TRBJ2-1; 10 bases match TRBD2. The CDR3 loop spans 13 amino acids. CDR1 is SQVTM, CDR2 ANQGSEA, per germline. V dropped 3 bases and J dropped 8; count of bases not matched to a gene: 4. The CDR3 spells CSVDSGRLDEQFF. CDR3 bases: TGCAGCGTTGATAGCGGGAGGTTGGATGAGCAGTTCTTC.

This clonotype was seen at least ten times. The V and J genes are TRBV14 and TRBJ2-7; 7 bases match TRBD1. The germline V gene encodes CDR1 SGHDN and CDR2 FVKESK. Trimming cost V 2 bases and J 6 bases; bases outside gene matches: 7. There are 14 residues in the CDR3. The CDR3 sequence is CASSQLKGASEQYF. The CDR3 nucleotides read TGTGCCAGCAGCCAATTAAAGGGGGCAAGCGAGCAGTACTTC.

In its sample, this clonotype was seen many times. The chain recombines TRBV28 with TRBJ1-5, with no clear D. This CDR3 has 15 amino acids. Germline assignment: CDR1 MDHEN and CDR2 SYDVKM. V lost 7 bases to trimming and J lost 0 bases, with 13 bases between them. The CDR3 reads CASIVTGSSNQPQHF. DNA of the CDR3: TGTGCCAGCATTGTGACGGGTTCTAGCAATCAGCCCCAGCATTTT.